The present T cell receptor beta chain was sequenced within a study of blood T cell repertoires in COVID-19. Whole-study context: T cells, B-cell-depleted T cells, or PBMCs provided the cDNA or gDNA that served as material.

In Seattle, patients joined the study during active infection and were tracked longitudinally. Germline V gives CDR1 SNHLY, CDR2 FYNNEI. The V and J ends lost 4 bases and 6 bases respectively, with 12 bases between them. The CDR3 covers 13 residues. Clones were read by immunoSEQ multiplex PCR, and TCRdb kept only the in-frame ones, dropping some. The profile shows some 180,000 clones, over 80% of them singletons. The chain combines TRBV2 with TRBJ2-5; TRBD2 is a possible D gene (6 bases). The sequence came from a woman in her 40s with COVID-19, enrolled during active disease. Sequencing was carried out using peripheral blood. CDR3: CASSGGVGKTQYF. In nucleotides, the CDR3 is TGTGCCAGCAGTGGGGGGGTCGGGAAGACCCAGTACTTC.